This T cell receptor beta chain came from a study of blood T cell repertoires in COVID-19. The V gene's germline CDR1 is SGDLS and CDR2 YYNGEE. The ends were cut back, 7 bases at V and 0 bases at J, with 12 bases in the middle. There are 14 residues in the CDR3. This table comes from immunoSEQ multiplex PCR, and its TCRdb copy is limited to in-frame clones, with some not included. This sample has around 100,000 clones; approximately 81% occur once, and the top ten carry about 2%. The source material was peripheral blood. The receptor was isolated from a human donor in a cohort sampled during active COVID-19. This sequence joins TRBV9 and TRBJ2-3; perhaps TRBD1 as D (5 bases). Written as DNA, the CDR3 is TGTGCCAGCGGCCTGACAGCTAGCACAGATACGCAGTATTTT. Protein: CASGLTASTDTQYF.